The rows below give T cell receptor beta chains drawn from one sample of a study of blood T cell repertoires in COVID-19. The assay was immunoSEQ multiplex PCR, and TCRdb's table has in-frame clones only and misses some. The sample has a few hundred thousand clones, about 90% seen once. Sequences were obtained from peripheral blood. The receptors stem from a man aged 35 to 55 with acute or convalescent COVID-19. Each CDR3 is given without its conserved first and last residue. Fields, in order: V gene, J gene, CDR3 protein.

TRBV6-5	TRBJ1-2	ASSWDSSTGNYGYT
TRBV21-1	TRBJ2-4	ASSQLSRDLAKNIQY
TRBV18	TRBJ1-1	ASSPGQGNFEAF
TRBV7-2	TRBJ1-6	ASSETTGVRNSPLH
TRBV2	TRBJ1-3	ASNLGQSSGNTIY
TRBV6-6	TRBJ1-6	ASSYRDRNSPLH
TRBV10-1	TRBJ1-6	ASKESADSPLH
TRBV5-4	TRBJ2-7	ASSLDVLGGTYEQY
TRBV7-2	TRBJ1-2	ASSPTGLANYGYT
TRBV5-1	TRBJ2-2	ASSDLPQGSTGELF
TRBV4-2	TRBJ2-7	ASSQVAAGYEQY
TRBV18	TRBJ1-1	ASQYEGNTEAF
TRBV18	TRBJ2-5	ASSRAGNRQETQY
TRBV5-1	TRBJ2-6	ASSRLAGAGANVLT
TRBV5-5	TRBJ2-1	ASSLATEEF
TRBV6-5	TRBJ1-2	ASRTTGNGYT
TRBV2	TRBJ2-7	ASSPRTGDYEQY
TRBV24-1	TRBJ2-5	ATRRKQPRQETQY
TRBV30	TRBJ1-5	AWSREVSQPQH
TRBV7-2	TRBJ1-4	ASIRGVGEKLF
TRBV4-1	TRBJ2-2	ASSQDGAGVTRAGELF
TRBV7-6	TRBJ1-2	ASSPRDRLNYGYT
TRBV5-8	TRBJ2-1	ASSQDRGSYNEQF
TRBV6-1	TRBJ2-1	ASSETPGQF
TRBV7-2	TRBJ1-5	ASSLVRNSNQPQH
TRBV14	TRBJ2-1	ASSQFGRYNEQF
TRBV4-1	TRBJ1-1	ASSQPRVNTEAF
TRBV28	TRBJ1-3	ASRDRGYSGNTIY
TRBV10-3	TRBJ2-1	AISEEADNEQF
TRBV7-2	TRBJ2-3	ASSLGWQADTQY
TRBV27	TRBJ1-5	ASSLGGGSNQPQH
TRBV4-1	TRBJ1-5	ASSQPGQGNQPQH
TRBV9	TRBJ2-3	ASSGNGGATDTQY
TRBV9	TRBJ1-2	ASSATPQSHGYT
TRBV12-3/TRBV12-4	TRBJ1-1	ASSIHRVAEAF
TRBV4-1	TRBJ1-2	ASSQKRTGGLYGYT
TRBV6-6	TRBJ2-7	ASSKDRGWNEQY
TRBV7-9	TRBJ2-7	ASRKNPGQGPYEQY
TRBV6-7	TRBJ2-5	ASSYSSEGVETQY
TRBV6-6	TRBJ2-7	ASKGRYEQY
TRBV7-9	TRBJ1-4	ASSLASSGQATNEKLF
TRBV28	TRBJ1-6	ASSTYSLQALH
TRBV7-2	TRBJ2-4	ASSLGGWGNIQY
TRBV11-2	TRBJ2-7	ASSPHSGGLPHYEQY
TRBV4-2	TRBJ1-6	ASSQRRKPNSPLH
TRBV28	TRBJ1-4	ASISNPGEKGEKLF
TRBV13	TRBJ1-1	ASSAQGRGTEAF
TRBV12-3/TRBV12-4	TRBJ1-2	ASSSLTGGYT
TRBV30	TRBJ1-3	AWSVERSGNTIY
TRBV5-1	TRBJ1-4	ASSPQAGQNEKLF
TRBV28	TRBJ1-1	ASSPPGGTEAF
TRBV6-2/TRBV6-3	TRBJ2-5	ASSYLQQGARETQY
TRBV2	TRBJ2-1	ASSEGELNEQF